A single sample gave rise to the 26 T cell receptor beta chains below, sequenced in a study of PD-1 blockade in mismatch repair-deficient tumors. Assay used: immunoSEQ multiplex PCR; TCRdb lists only in-frame clones, some missing. This sample has fewer than 100,000 clones, with 81% found just once. The material was peripheral blood, obtained 12 weeks after starting pembrolizumab. The source is an adult with mismatch repair-deficient cancer.

This chain uses TRBV2 with TRBJ2-5; 8 bases match TRBD1. J was trimmed by 1 base and V by 6 bases; bases with no gene match: 7. Looked up from germline, CDR1 is SNHLY and CDR2 is FYNNEI. The CDR3 covers 15 residues. DNA for the CDR3: TGTGCCAGCAGCCGCCGGGACAGGTTCCAAGAGACCCAGTACTTC. This gives the protein CASSRRDRFQETQYF. Looking up the rest from reference TRBV2 and TRBJ2-5 gives the full variable domain: EPEVTQTPSHQVTQMGQEVILRCVPISNHLYFYWYRQILGQKVEFLVSFYNNEISEKSEIFDDQFSVERPDGSNFTLKIRSTKLEDSAMYFCASSRRDRFQETQYFGPGTRLLVL.

The V gene is TRBV6-1, the J gene TRBJ2-7; TRBD1 matches at 12 bases. This CDR3 region has 14 residues. V dropped 6 bases and J dropped 11; count of bases not matched to a gene: 11. Germline lookup yields CDR1 MNHNS and CDR2 SASEGT. The CDR3 nucleotides are TGTGCCAGCAGCCCAACGGGACAGGGGGCCGGAGAGTACTTC. Protein: CASSPTGQGAGEYF.

This clone has more than one count but fewer than ten. This chain uses TRBV2 with TRBJ2-7; the D gene could be TRBD1 or TRBD2 (5 bases each). This CDR3 has 13 amino acids. In germline, CDR1 is SNHLY, CDR2 FYNNEI. Trimming removed 8 bases at V and 1 base at J, with 12 bases between. The CDR3 DNA follows: TGTGCCAGCCGGGGCACTGCGTCCTACGAGCAGTACTTC. Translation gives CASRGTASYEQYF.

V usage is TRBV4-2 and J usage is TRBJ2-3; D ambiguous. The CDR3 totals 14 residues. V was trimmed by 0 bases and J by 5 bases, leaving 9 bases between them. Germline V gene lookup returns CDR1 LGHNA and CDR2 YNFKEQ. CDR3 sequence (DNA): TGTGCCAGCAGCCAAGAAGAAGAGGTAGATACGCAGTATTTT. Its translation: CASSQEEEVDTQYF.

The chain combines TRBV5-1 with TRBJ1-2; D gene unclear. V was pared by 4 bases and J by 0 bases, with 7 bases between. This CDR3 comprises 13 residues. Germline assignment: CDR1 SGHRS and CDR2 YFSETQ. CDR3 bases: TGCGCCAGCAGCAAAGACGCTAACTATGGCTACACCTTC. Protein product: CASSKDANYGYTF.

The rearrangement links TRBV7-9 to TRBJ1-2; TRBD1 matches at 8 bases. The ends lost 2 bases at V and 2 bases at J; junction bases unmatched: 4. The CDR3 is 15 residues long. Germline V gene sequence: CDR1 SEHNR, CDR2 FQNEAQ (reference sequence). CDR3 sequence (DNA): TGTGCCAGCAGCTTACTGGACAGGGCGAACTATGGCTACACCTTC. Protein product: CASSLLDRANYGYTF. The whole variable domain, filled in from reference TRBV7-9 and TRBJ1-2, reads DTGVSQNPRHKITKRGQNVTFRCDPISEHNRLYWYRQTLGQGPEFLTYFQNEAQLEKSRLLSDRFSAERPKGSFSTLEIQRTEQGDSAMYLCASSLLDRANYGYTFGSGTRLTVV.

The chain has TRBV6-6 and TRBJ2-7, with D unclear. Germline values: CDR1 MNHNY, CDR2 SVGAGI (reference sequence). V was trimmed by 0 bases and J by 2 bases, leaving 5 bases between them. CDR3 length equals 13 residues. CDR3 region: CASSYSDAYEQYF. As DNA, the CDR3 is TGTGCCAGCAGTTACTCTGACGCCTACGAGCAGTACTTC.

V gene TRBV19 combines with J gene TRBJ2-1, with 7 bases identical to TRBD2. Germline V gives CDR1 LNHDA, CDR2 SQIVND (reference sequence). V shed 11 bases, J shed 0 bases, and the junction held 4 bases outside the gene matches. The CDR3 contains 13 residues. CDR3 sequence: CAASGYSYNEQFF. The CDR3, as DNA: TGTGCCGCTAGCGGTTACTCCTACAATGAGCAGTTCTTC.

This rearrangement joins TRBV6-5 to TRBJ2-2; TRBD2 agrees at 8 bases. Trimming removed 8 bases from V and 4 bases from J; junction bases left unmatched: 9. Germline V gene lookup returns CDR1 MNHEY and CDR2 SVGAGI. The CDR3 is 15 amino acids. CDR3 residues: CASARSGSTTGELFF. The CDR3, as DNA: TGTGCCAGCGCGCGCAGCGGGAGTACCACCGGGGAGCTGTTTTTT.

The V gene is TRBV11-3, the J gene TRBJ2-5; D may be TRBD2 (5 bases). The V gene's germline CDR1 is SGHNT and CDR2 YENEEA. This CDR3 contains 13 residues. V shed 4 bases and J shed 2 bases, with 8 bases lying between them. The CDR3 spells CASSSSGQETQYF. For the CDR3, the DNA is TGTGCCAGCAGCTCCAGCGGACAAGAGACCCAGTACTTC. The whole variable domain, filled in from reference TRBV11-3 and TRBJ2-5, reads EAGVVQSPRYKIIEKKQPVAFWCNPISGHNTLYWYLQNLGQGPELLIRYENEEAVDDSQLPKDRFSAERLKGVDSTLKIQPAELGDSAVYLCASSSSGQETQYFGPGTRLLVL.

The chain couples TRBV7-3 to TRBJ2-5; TRBD2 agrees at 8 bases. This CDR3 is built from 19 residues. Germline values: CDR1 SGHTA, CDR2 FQGTGA. V shed 5 bases and J 5 bases; nucleotides not matched to a gene: 22. CDR3 nucleotide sequence: TGTGCCAGCAGCCCCACAGGTCTTCGTAGCGGGGACAAGGCGGAGACCCAGTACTTC. It encodes CASSPTGLRSGDKAETQYF. The variable domain in full, completed from reference TRBV7-3 and TRBJ2-5, reads GAGVSQTPSNKVTEKGKYVELRCDPISGHTALYWYRQSLGQGPEFLIYFQGTGAADDSGLPNDRFFAVRPEGSVSTLKIQRTERGDSAVYLCASSPTGLRSGDKAETQYFGPGTRLLVL.

The gene calls are TRBV18 and TRBJ2-1, with no clear D. The ends were cut back, 3 bases at V and 7 bases at J, with 7 bases in the middle. The CDR3 length is 12 residues. The germline V gene has CDR1 KGHSH and CDR2 LQKENI. The CDR3: CASSPLGNEQFF. CDR3 sequence (DNA): TGTGCCAGCTCACCTTTGGGGAATGAGCAGTTCTTC.

The V gene is TRBV19, the J gene TRBJ2-7; D is possibly TRBD2 (6 bases). Germline lookup yields CDR1 LNHDA and CDR2 SQIVND (reference sequence). V dropped 2 bases and J dropped 4 bases, with 15 bases sitting between them. The CDR3 has 15 residues. CDR3 loop: CASSISRAGRYEQYF. The DNA for the CDR3 is TGTGCCAGTAGTATATCCCGGGCGGGGCGATACGAGCAGTACTTC.

V and J are TRBV5-4 and TRBJ1-5; D is unclear. Germline assignment: CDR1 SGHNT and CDR2 YYREEE (reference sequence). The CDR3 sequence is 14 residues long. The ends were cut back, 4 bases at V and 6 bases at J, with 14 bases in the middle. The CDR3: CASSEGVVGQPQHF. CDR3 sequence (DNA): TGTGCCAGCAGCGAGGGTGTTGTGGGTCAGCCCCAGCATTTT.

This clone was detected a few times. The genes are TRBV19 and TRBJ2-1; tentative D call: TRBD1 (6 bases). The germline V gene encodes CDR1 LNHDA and CDR2 SQIVND (reference sequence). V lost 5 bases to trimming and J lost 8 bases, with 19 bases between them. The CDR3 has 15 residues. CDR3 sequence reads: CASSLIGTLDDEQFF. The DNA for the CDR3 is TGTGCCAGTAGTCTTATCGGGACATTGGATGATGAGCAGTTCTTC.

The V and J genes are TRBV7-3 and TRBJ2-7; 7 positions agree with TRBD1. Trimming removed 5 bases from V and 5 bases from J; junction bases left unmatched: 6. Germline CDR1 SGHTA, CDR2 FQGTGA. The CDR3 runs 13 residues. CDR3: CASSRQGSHEQYF. CDR3 sequence (DNA): TGTGCCAGCAGCAGACAGGGTTCCCACGAGCAGTACTTC.

The chain couples TRBV27 to TRBJ2-2; no definite D call. The CDR3 contains 12 residues. Looked up from germline, CDR1 is MNHEY and CDR2 is SMNVEV (reference sequence). The V end was cut by 6 bases, the J end by 4 bases, with 6 bases between. The CDR3 DNA reads as TGTGCCAGCAGCCTAGGCACCGGGGAGCTGTTTTTT. It encodes CASSLGTGELFF.

The chain joins TRBV7-9 to TRBJ2-1, with D perhaps matching TRBD2 (6 bases). V was trimmed by 6 bases and J by 8 bases, leaving 20 bases between them. The germline V gene has CDR1 SEHNR and CDR2 FQNEAQ (reference sequence). There are 15 residues in the CDR3. CDR3 bases: TGTGCCAGCAGTCATACACGACTAGTATACGATGAGCAGTTCTTC. It translates to CASSHTRLVYDEQFF.

The V call is TRBV11-3, the J call TRBJ1-4; a possible D gene is TRBD1 (5 bases). CDR3 length: 12 amino acids. V was cut by 5 bases and J by 8 bases, with 9 bases left in between. CDR1 and CDR2 from the germline V gene are SGHNT and YENEEA. CDR3 coding DNA: TGTGCCAGCAGCCATAGACAGGAAAAACTGTTTTTT. Translated, it gives CASSHRQEKLFF.

In its sample, this clone was seen many times. The V and J genes are TRBV14 and TRBJ2-5, with 7 bases identical to TRBD1. With 6 bases clipped from V and 7 bases from J, the junction kept 14 bases outside the gene matches. Per germline, CDR1 SGHDN and CDR2 FVKESK. There are 15 residues in the CDR3. The CDR3 spells CASSPATGRKGTQYF. The CDR3 bases are TGTGCCAGCAGTCCCGCGACAGGGCGAAAAGGGACCCAGTACTTC.

V usage is TRBV7-9 and J usage is TRBJ2-1, with 11 bases aligning to TRBD2. This CDR3 comprises 16 residues. The germline V gene encodes CDR1 SEHNR and CDR2 FQNEAQ (reference sequence). The junction had 6 bases not matched to a gene; V was cut back by 5 bases and J by 3 bases. The CDR3 DNA follows: TGTGCCAGCAGCGCGACTAGCGGGACAATCTACAATGAGCAGTTCTTC. Residues: CASSATSGTIYNEQFF.

The V call is TRBV6-5, the J call TRBJ1-1; no clear D. The CDR3 is 13 amino acids. Germline values: CDR1 MNHEY, CDR2 SVGAGI. The ends were cut back, 7 bases at V and 1 base at J, with 10 bases in the middle. The CDR3 sequence is CASTVGGNTEAFF. The CDR3 nucleotides are TGTGCCAGCACCGTCGGAGGGAACACTGAAGCTTTCTTT.

This chain links TRBV12-5 with TRBJ1-5; 8 bases fit TRBD1. V shed 1 base, J shed 4 bases, and the junction held 3 bases outside the gene matches. The germline V gene encodes CDR1 LGHNT and CDR2 FRNRAP. CDR3 length equals 15 residues. For the CDR3, the DNA is TGTGCTAGTGGTTTGGACGGGACAGGTAATCAGCCCCAGCATTTT. Residues: CASGLDGTGNQPQHF.

The chain combines TRBV6-1 with TRBJ2-1; TRBD1 aligns across 9 bases. V gave up 8 bases and J gave up 10 bases; unmatched junction bases: 9. This CDR3 is 13 amino acids long. Germline lookup yields CDR1 MNHNS and CDR2 SASEGT. CDR3 bases: TGTGCCAGCGCCCGACAGGGGGATTTGGAGCAGTTCTTC. Protein product: CASARQGDLEQFF.

In this sample, this clone turned up a few times. CDR3 loop: CASSFKSDEQYF. The CDR3 DNA reads as TGTGCCAGCAGCTTTAAGTCGGACGAGCAGTACTTC. The chain has TRBV5-5 and TRBJ2-7, with unresolved D. The CDR3 is 12 amino acids. The germline gives CDR1 SGHKS, CDR2 YYEKEE (reference sequence). V was clipped by 2 bases and J by 5 bases, with 8 bases between them. The whole variable domain, remainder taken from reference TRBV5-5 and TRBJ2-7, is DAGVTQSPTHLIKTRGQQVTLRCSPISGHKSVSWYQQVLGQGPQFIFQYYEKEERGRGNFPDRFSARQFPNYSSELNVNALLLGDSALYLCASSFKSDEQYFGPGTRLTVT.

In its sample, this clone was seen a few times. The rearrangement joins TRBV5-1 to TRBJ2-5; D ambiguous. This CDR3 spans 13 amino acids. Germline values: CDR1 SGHRS, CDR2 YFSETQ. The V end was cut by 4 bases, the J end by 3 bases, with 10 bases between. CDR3 residues: CASSRTWEETQYF. CDR3 in DNA: TGCGCCAGCAGCCGAACCTGGGAAGAGACCCAGTACTTC.